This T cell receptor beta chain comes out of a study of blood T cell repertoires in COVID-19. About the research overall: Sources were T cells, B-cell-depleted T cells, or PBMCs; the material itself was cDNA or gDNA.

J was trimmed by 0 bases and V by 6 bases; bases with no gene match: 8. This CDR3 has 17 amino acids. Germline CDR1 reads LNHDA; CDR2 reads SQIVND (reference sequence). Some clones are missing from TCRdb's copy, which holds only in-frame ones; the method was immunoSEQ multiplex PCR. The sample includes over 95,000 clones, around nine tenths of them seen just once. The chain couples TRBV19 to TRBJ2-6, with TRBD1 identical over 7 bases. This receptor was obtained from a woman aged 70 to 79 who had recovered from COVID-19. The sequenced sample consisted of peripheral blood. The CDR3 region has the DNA TGTGCCAGTAGGACAGGGACGTACCCCTCTGGGGCCAACGTCCTGACTTTC. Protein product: CASRTGTYPSGANVLTF.